These 20 T cell receptor beta chains were sequenced from one sample in a study of spatial heterogeneity in lung cancer. Indicated time point: sample taken at primary tumor resection. Whole RNA from tumor, nontumor lung or frozen PBMC was sequenced unsorted. TCRdb ran MiXCR on the 5' RACE reads and lists one entry per CDR3 protein. Here the sample spans about 36,000 distinct CDR3 sequences, roughly 5.6% being singletons. Sample: PBMCs, taken at surgery. These receptors all stem from a female donor with early-stage non-small cell lung cancer.

Ten or more counts support this clonotype. The chain has TRBV19 and TRBJ1-5; maybe TRBD1 (5 bases). Germline CDR1 and CDR2: LNHDA and SQIVND (reference sequence). The CDR3 is 15 amino acids. With 6 bases removed from V and 0 bases from J, the gap between germline ends came to 12 bases. The CDR3 coding sequence is TGTGCCAGTAGCCGGGACGGAAATAGCAATCAGCCCCAGCATTTT. Its protein product is CASSRDGNSNQPQHF. The variable domain in full, with the rest retrieved from reference TRBV19 and TRBJ1-5, is DGGITQSPKYLFRKEGQNVTLSCEQNLNHDAMYWYRQDPGQGLRLIYYSQIVNDFQKGDIAEGYSVSREKKESFPLTVTSAQKNPTAFYLCASSRDGNSNQPQHFGDGTRLSIL.

This clonotype was counted ten times or more. The genes are TRBV6-5 and TRBJ2-1; 11 bases line up with TRBD2. The germline CDR1 and CDR2 sequences are MNHEY and SVGAGI. Trimming at V came to 4 bases and at J to 5 bases, leaving 16 bases not matched to a gene. The CDR3 contains 19 residues. DNA of the CDR3: TGTGCCAGCAGTTTTTCCGTATCCTTACTAGCGGGAGAGAACAATGAGCAGTTCTTC. Protein sequence: CASSFSVSLLAGENNEQFF.

In its sample, this clonotype is medium-sized. The rearrangement joins TRBV10-3 to TRBJ2-1, with 13 nucleotides matching TRBD2. The CDR3 is 15 amino acids. Germline-derived CDR1 and CDR2 are ENHRY and SYGVKD. V was clipped by 4 bases and J by 8 bases; unmatched bases: 5. The CDR3 region has the DNA TGTGCCATCAGTGCGACTAGCGGGAGGACCGATGAGCAGTTCTTC. It codes for CAISATSGRTDEQFF.

This clonotype was seen at least ten times. The V gene is TRBV29-1, the J gene TRBJ2-3; maybe TRBD1 (6 bases). The V and J ends lost 3 bases and 4 bases respectively, with 11 bases between them. The CDR3 extends over 13 amino acids. CDR1 SQVTM and CDR2 ANQGSEA come from the germline V gene. Written as DNA, the CDR3 is TGCAGCGTTGACCCAGGGGCCGCAGATACGCAGTATTTT. This sequence encodes CSVDPGAADTQYF.

This clonotype was detected ten times or more. The chain joins TRBV2 to TRBJ1-2, with 8 bases matching TRBD1. CDR1 and CDR2 from the germline V gene are SNHLY and FYNNEI. This CDR3 has 14 residues. Trimming removed 8 bases from V and 3 bases from J; junction bases left unmatched: 8. The CDR3 bases are TGTGCCAGCTCTGTGGACAGGGACCACTATGGCTACACCTTC. This codes for CASSVDRDHYGYTF.

This clonotype was recorded many times. J is TRBJ2-4 and V is TRBV7-2; D gene unclear. The CDR3 consists of 13 residues. Germline CDR1 reads SGHTA; CDR2 reads FQGNSA. Trimming shortened V by 3 bases and J by 1 base, and 4 bases separated the two germline ends. CDR3 protein: CASSFGAKNIQYF. The CDR3 DNA follows: TGTGCCAGCAGCTTCGGGGCCAAAAACATTCAGTACTTC.

The chain carries TRBV3-1 and TRBJ1-2, with 7 bases matching TRBD1. CDR3 length equals 14 residues. V dropped 3 bases and J dropped 6; count of bases not matched to a gene: 7. Germline CDR1 and CDR2: LGHDT and YNNKEL (reference sequence). CDR3 residues: CASSHAGTEDGYTF. Written as DNA, the CDR3 is TGTGCCAGCAGCCACGCTGGGACAGAAGATGGCTACACCTTC.

This clonotype has only a few counts. The chain combines TRBV11-2 with TRBJ2-3, with 13 bases that match TRBD2. This CDR3 contains 17 residues. Germline V gene sequence: CDR1 SGHAT, CDR2 FQNNGV. V dropped 5 bases and J dropped 0; count of bases not matched to a gene: 5. The CDR3 sequence: CASSTGTSGVSTDTQYF. CDR3 DNA sequence: TGTGCCAGCAGCACCGGGACTAGCGGGGTGAGCACAGATACGCAGTATTTT. The complete variable domain, with remaining parts taken from reference TRBV11-2 and TRBJ2-3, reads EAGVAQSPRYKIIEKRQSVAFWCNPISGHATLYWYQQILGQGPKLLIQFQNNGVVDDSQLPKDRFSAERLKGVDSTLKIQPAKLEDSAVYLCASSTGTSGVSTDTQYFGPGTRLTVL.

This clonotype was recorded many times. Compared with germline, one end of the junction differs, possibly owing to a read error. The CDR3 region has the DNA TGTGCCAGCAGTTTAGACAGGGCTACCGGGGAGCTGTTTTTT. The encoded protein is CASSLDRATGELFF. The chain has TRBV11-3 and TRBJ2-2, with 7 positions matching TRBD1. CDR1 SGHNT and CDR2 YENEEA come from the germline V gene. The CDR3 contains 14 residues. Complete variable domain (other parts from reference TRBV11-3 and TRBJ2-2): EAGVVQSPRYKIIEKKQPVAFWCNPISGHNTLYWYLQNLGQGPELLIRYENEEAVDDSQLPKDRFSAERLKGVDSTLKIQPAELGDSAVYLCASSLDRATGELFFGEGSRLTVL.

In this sample, this clonotype turned up a few times. The chain is built from TRBV4-2 and TRBJ2-3; TRBD2 might be the D (7 bases). CDR1 LGHNA and CDR2 YNFKEQ come from the germline V gene. The CDR3 is 16 amino acids. V dropped 0 bases and J dropped 6 bases, with 16 bases sitting between them. Written as DNA, the CDR3 is TGTGCCAGCAGCCAAGAAGGGGGAGGGGGGGCCGATACGCAGTATTTT. Protein: CASSQEGGGGADTQYF.

There are a few counts of this clonotype. DNA of the CDR3: TGCGCCAGCAGCCAAGCCGGGATCCTAGGCGGCTATGGCTACACCTTC. This encodes CASSQAGILGGYGYTF. The J gene is TRBJ1-2, the V gene TRBV4-1; D unclear. The CDR3 contains 16 residues. Per the germline V gene, CDR1 is MGHRA and CDR2 is YSYEKL. Between the trimmed V and J ends, which lost 1 base and 4 bases, there was a span of 16 bases.

This sequence joins TRBV5-1 and TRBJ2-3; 8 positions agree with TRBD1. Germline CDR1 reads SGHRS; CDR2 reads YFSETQ. The ends lost 4 bases at V and 2 bases at J; junction bases unmatched: 9. This CDR3 spans 16 amino acids. CDR3 amino acids: CASSRRDRLPTDTQYF. The CDR3 region has the DNA TGCGCCAGCAGCAGAAGGGACAGGCTCCCCACAGATACGCAGTATTTT.

V is TRBV10-2 and J is TRBJ2-5; D is unclear. The germline V gene encodes CDR1 WSHSY and CDR2 SAAADI. V was pared by 6 bases and J by 5 bases, with 16 bases between. This CDR3 comprises 14 residues. Here the CDR3 DNA reads TGCGCCAGCAGGGGAAACCCTCTGGGGGAGACCCAGTACTTC. It codes for CASRGNPLGETQYF.

This clonotype has at least ten counts. This sequence joins TRBV7-2 and TRBJ2-5, with TRBD2 matching over 7 bases. V was clipped by 8 bases and J by 1 base; unmatched bases: 7. Germline V gene data show CDR1 as SGHTA and CDR2 as FQGNSA. The CDR3 sequence is 14 residues long. The CDR3, as DNA: TGTGCCAGCCGACGTTGGGGGGGCCAAGAGACCCAGTACTTC. It encodes CASRRWGGQETQYF.

This clonotype was recorded many times. This chain uses TRBV7-2 with TRBJ2-1; 11 bases match TRBD2. The CDR3 runs to 16 residues. CDR1 and CDR2 from the germline V gene are SGHTA and FQGNSA. V lost 5 bases and J lost 0; bases outside the gene matches: 3. The CDR3: CASSKGLAASYNEQFF. DNA of the CDR3: TGTGCCAGCAGCAAGGGACTAGCGGCCTCCTACAATGAGCAGTTCTTC. Complete variable domain (other parts from reference TRBV7-2 and TRBJ2-1): GAGVSQSPSNKVTEKGKDVELRCDPISGHTALYWYRQSLGQGLEFLIYFQGNSAPDKSGLPSDRFSAERTGGSVSTLTIQRTQQEDSAVYLCASSKGLAASYNEQFFGPGTRLTVL.

This rearrangement joins TRBV7-8 to TRBJ2-3; 11 bases fit TRBD2. Trimming at V came to 0 bases and at J to 4 bases, leaving 0 bases not matched to a gene. CDR1 and CDR2 from the germline V gene are SGHVS and FQNEAQ. The CDR3 extends over 15 amino acids. CDR3 loop: CASSLASGRADTQYF. The CDR3 nucleotides are TGTGCCAGCAGCTTAGCTAGCGGGAGGGCAGATACGCAGTATTTT.

This clonotype was counted ten times or more. The rearrangement uses TRBV7-2 and TRBJ2-3; no clear D. V lost 1 base to trimming and J lost 5 bases, with 7 bases between them. In germline, CDR1 is SGHTA, CDR2 FQGNSA. This CDR3 region has 13 residues. In DNA form, the CDR3 reads TGTGCCAGCAGCTTAGGGAACGGAGATACGCAGTATTTT. This translates into CASSLGNGDTQYF.

Ten or more counts support this clonotype. The gene calls are TRBV6-5 and TRBJ1-3; a weak D match, TRBD1 (5 bases). From germline, CDR1 is MNHEY and CDR2 SVGAGI. Trimming took off 3 bases at V and 0 bases at J, with 9 bases between the two ends. This CDR3 is 15 amino acids long. The CDR3 is CASSYSGYSGNTIYF. CDR3 coding DNA: TGTGCCAGCAGTTATTCAGGGTACTCTGGAAACACCATATATTTT.

There are many counts of this clonotype. This chain connects TRBV7-9 to TRBJ1-1; D is uncertain. V shed 0 bases and J shed 1 base, with 6 bases lying between them. Germline CDR1 reads SEHNR; CDR2 reads FQNEAQ (reference sequence). This CDR3 has 14 residues. The CDR3 nucleotides are TGTGCCAGCAGCTTAGCCGGCGGGAACACTGAAGCTTTCTTT. It encodes CASSLAGGNTEAFF.

This chain connects TRBV3-1 to TRBJ2-3, with 7 bases that match TRBD2. CDR3 length: 15 amino acids. In germline, CDR1 is LGHDT, CDR2 YNNKEL (reference sequence). J lost 0 bases, V lost 4 bases, and 4 bases had no gene match. The CDR3 is CASSLRAGSTDTQYF. CDR3 sequence (DNA): TGTGCCAGCAGCCTGAGAGCGGGGAGCACAGATACGCAGTATTTT.